The rows below give T cell receptor beta chains drawn from one sample of a study of blood T cell repertoires in COVID-19. This table comes from immunoSEQ multiplex PCR, and its TCRdb copy is limited to in-frame clones, with some not included. The sample records roughly 39,000 clones, 85% to 95% being singletons. The sample consisted of peripheral blood. These receptors were collected from a human donor in a cohort sampled during active COVID-19. Each CDR3 is given with its conserved first and last residue. The D gene is left open where the match is weak. Rows give clone size only sometimes, using once, few, many, or a class for an expanded clone.

d_call	v_call	j_call	clone_size	cdr3_nt	cdr3_aa
TRBD2	TRBV3-1/TRBV3-2	TRBJ2-5	.	TGTGCCAGCAGCCAAGCCTTAATCTCCGGGACTAGCGTAAAGACCCAGTACTTC	CASSQALISGTSVKTQYF
.	TRBV18	TRBJ2-1	.	TGTGCCAGCTCACCACCGTTTCGATCGGGCTCCTACAATGAGCAGTTCTTC	CASSPPFRSGSYNEQFF
TRBD2	TRBV3-1/TRBV3-2	TRBJ2-4	.	TGTGCCAGCAGCCAGTCCGGGACTAGCGGGGGGGCGGCCAAAAACATTCAGTACTTC	CASSQSGTSGGAAKNIQYF
TRBD2	TRBV6-5	TRBJ2-3	.	TGTGCCAGCAGTTTCGTAGCGGGAGGCACAGATACGCAGTATTTT	CASSFVAGGTDTQYF
.	TRBV28	TRBJ2-1	.	TGTGCCAGCAGTTTATTCGGTGCGGATGAGCAGTTCTTC	CASSLFGADEQFF
TRBD1	TRBV5-4	TRBJ2-6	.	TGTGCCAGCAGCTCGACAGGGGGGAGGGCCAACGTCCTGACTTTC	CASSSTGGRANVLTF
.	TRBV7-9	TRBJ1-4	.	TGTACCAGCAGCTTAGTAGGTGACAATCACCCCTTTAATGAGGAAAAACTGTTTTTT	CTSSLVGDNHPFNEEKLFF
.	TRBV11-1	TRBJ2-7	.	TGTGCCAGCAGCTTACGAGATTACTACGAGCAGTACTTC	CASSLRDYYEQYF
TRBD1	TRBV7-2	TRBJ1-2	few	TGTGCCAGCAGCTTAGCTGGGACAGACAACTATGGCTACACCTTC	CASSLAGTDNYGYTF
.	TRBV4-3	TRBJ2-1	few	TGCGCCAGCAGCCAAGATTCCACAGGCCCCTACAATGAGCAGTTCTTC	CASSQDSTGPYNEQFF
.	TRBV5-4	TRBJ1-3	once	TGTGCCAGCAGCCCCAGTGGAGATTACTCTGGAAACACCATATATTTT	CASSPSGDYSGNTIYF
TRBD1	TRBV12-5	TRBJ1-1	.	TGTGCTAGTGGTTTGTCATATTCCGGGACAGGGGGATCGGCTGAAGCTTTCTTT	CASGLSYSGTGGSAEAFF
.	TRBV15	TRBJ2-7	.	TGTGCCACCAGCAGAGAGCCCTATCTAGAGCAGTACTTC	CATSREPYLEQYF
TRBD1	TRBV5-4	TRBJ2-3	.	TGTGCCAGCAGCTTAGATACAGGGGGCGGAAATACGCAGTATTTT	CASSLDTGGGNTQYF
TRBD1	TRBV6-6	TRBJ1-1	.	TGTGCCAGCACGCGGCAGGGGGTGAACACTGAAGCTTTCTTT	CASTRQGVNTEAFF
TRBD1	TRBV9	TRBJ1-4	.	TGTGCCAGCAGCCCCGGGACAGGGGGGGCTGAAAAACTGTTTTTT	CASSPGTGGAEKLFF
.	TRBV4-3	TRBJ2-5	.	TGCGCCAGCAGCCAGGTGCAGGGGACAGAGACCCAGTACTTC	CASSQVQGTETQYF
TRBD2	TRBV5-1	TRBJ2-7	few	TGCGCCAGCAGCTTGGAGCGACTAGCGGGAGGAATTAGCACCTACGAGCAGTACTTC	CASSLERLAGGISTYEQYF
.	TRBV5-4	TRBJ2-7	.	TGTGCCAGCAGCTTGGCCTCGGGCTACGAGCAGTACTTC	CASSLASGYEQYF
TRBD1	TRBV18	TRBJ2-1	.	TGTGCCAGCTCACTATGGACAGGGGACAGGAATGAGCAGTTCTTC	CASSLWTGDRNEQFF
TRBD1	TRBV9	TRBJ2-7	.	TGTGCCAGCAGCGTAGGAGGGACAGGCCGCTACGAGCAGTACTTC	CASSVGGTGRYEQYF
.	TRBV19	TRBJ2-3	few	TGTGCCAGTAGTACCGAGACTAGCACAGATACGCAGTATTTT	CASSTETSTDTQYF